A selection of T cell receptor beta chains follows, all from one sample in a study of metastatic and nonmetastatic thyroid tumors. TCRdb re-called clones from the PCR reads using MiXCR. The sample lists 70,000 or so clones, approximately 15% occurring once. The sequenced sample was blood. The receptors stem from a male donor with papillary thyroid cancer or a benign thyroid nodule (not recorded which). Some clones in this sample may be carry-over from other donors' samples. The CDR3 runs from the conserved cysteine through the conserved F or W. Fields, in order: J gene, V gene, D gene, clone size, CDR3 DNA, CDR3 protein. D genes are given only for firm matches. Rows may omit the clone size; those that give it use once, few, many or a size class.

>TRBJ2-1|TRBV25-1|TRBD2|many
TGTGCCAGCAGCGATCCTGGGACTAGCGAAACGGAGCAGTTCTTC
CASSDPGTSETEQFF
>TRBJ1-2|TRBV28|.|many
TGTGCCAGCAGTTCCGGGACACTATCCTATGGCTACACCTTC
CASSSGTLSYGYTF
>TRBJ2-1|TRBV6-2/TRBV6-3|TRBD2|few
TGTGCCAGCACCCCCGGGTTGGGACTAGCGGCCCTCGGGGACAATGAGCAGTTCTTC
CASTPGLGLAALGDNEQFF
>TRBJ2-1|TRBV20-1|TRBD2|many
TGCAGTGCTTCCCTAGCGGGAGCTTACAATGAGCAGTTCTTC
CSASLAGAYNEQFF
>TRBJ2-3|TRBV24-1|.|.
TGTGCCACCGAATACGGCACATATACGCAGTATTTT
CATEYGTYTQYF
>TRBJ1-1|TRBV6-6|TRBD1|.
TGTGCCAGCAGTTACTCGAGGGGACAGGGGAACACTGAAGCTTTCTTT
CASSYSRGQGNTEAFF
>TRBJ2-7|TRBV20-1|.|many
TGCAGTGCTAGAGGCGGAGCGGAACTCTACGAGCAGTACTTC
CSARGGAELYEQYF
>TRBJ2-6|TRBV6-5|.|.
TGTGCCAGCAGTTATGGGAGCTCTGGGGCCAACGTCCTGACTTTC
CASSYGSSGANVLTF
>TRBJ2-2|TRBV5-1|.|.
TGCGCCAGCAGCTCTACTAGAGGGAACCCCACCGGGGAGCTGTTTTTT
CASSSTRGNPTGELFF
>TRBJ2-1|TRBV7-2|TRBD2|many
TGTGCCAGCAGCTTTTTAGCGGGAGGCTATGGTGAGCAGTTCTTC
CASSFLAGGYGEQFF
>TRBJ2-1|TRBV9|TRBD2|many
TGTGCCAGCAGCGTAGGGACTAGCGGGCCTGCCTACAATGAGCAGTTCTTC
CASSVGTSGPAYNEQFF
>TRBJ1-5|TRBV28|.|few
TGTGCCAGCGGTTTTTATAGGGATGTTAAGCCCCAGCATTTT
CASGFYRDVKPQHF
>TRBJ1-1|TRBV7-3|.|many
TGTGCCAGCAGCTTAAATTCGGGGGGCACTGAAGCTTTCTTT
CASSLNSGGTEAFF
>TRBJ2-7|TRBV7-2|.|.
TGTGCCAGCAGCTTAGCGGGGTGGGGAACAGTGAGCTCCTACGAGCAGTACTTC
CASSLAGWGTVSSYEQYF
>TRBJ1-1|TRBV20-1|.|.
TGCAGTGCTAGAGAGACGACTGAAGCTTTCTTT
CSARETTEAFF
>TRBJ2-5|TRBV7-9|TRBD2|many
TGTGCCAGCAGCTTAGATACGGGACTAGCGGGAGAGACCCAGTACTTC
CASSLDTGLAGETQYF
>TRBJ2-3|TRBV19|.|many
TGTGCCAGTAGTAACACAGATACGCAGTATTTT
CASSNTDTQYF
>TRBJ2-1|TRBV7-8|TRBD2|.
TGTGCCAGCAGCTTAGTAGCGGGAGAAAAGAATGAGCAGTTCTTC
CASSLVAGEKNEQFF
>TRBJ2-7|TRBV6-1|TRBD2|many
TGTGCCAGCTCCCGGGCGGGAGAGTCTTACGAGCAGTACTTC
CASSRAGESYEQYF
>TRBJ2-7|TRBV2|TRBD1|few
TGTGCCAGCTGGGGACAGTCCTTTGAGCAGTACTTC
CASWGQSFEQYF
>TRBJ1-6|TRBV10-3|.|many
TGTGCCATCAGTGAGTCACCAGGGCGAACTAATTCACCCCTCCACTTT
CAISESPGRTNSPLHF
>TRBJ2-2|TRBV6-1|TRBD2|few
TGTGCCAGCATGCCGCTAGCGGACTTTACCTGGGAGCTGTTTTTT
CASMPLADFTWELFF
>TRBJ1-5|TRBV27|.|.
TGTGCCAGCAGTTTTTCCCATATTGAGCCCCAGCATTTT
CASSFSHIEPQHF
>TRBJ1-6|TRBV12-3/TRBV12-4|.|many
TGTGCCAGCAGCCAACAGGGTTCCTATAATTCACCCCTCCACTTT
CASSQQGSYNSPLHF
>TRBJ1-2|TRBV30|TRBD1|many
TGTGCCTGGTGGGGGACAGGGATGGTGCGGGGCTACACCTTC
CAWWGTGMVRGYTF
>TRBJ1-3|TRBV20-1|.|many
TGCAGTGCTAGAGATCTGCAGGCCGCCCCAAATTTT
CSARDLQAAPNF
>TRBJ2-1|TRBV6-4|.|many
TGTGCCAGCAGTGAGAGCTTCGAATCGACCGGGCAGTTCTTC
CASSESFESTGQFF
>TRBJ1-2|TRBV5-8|TRBD1|.
TGTGCCTGCAGCCGAAAATGGACAGGCTCCGGCTACACCTTC
CACSRKWTGSGYTF
>TRBJ2-3|TRBV7-7|TRBD2|many
TGTGCTAGCAGCTTCAGGCTAGCGGGAGGGCCAGATACGCAGTATTTT
CASSFRLAGGPDTQYF
>TRBJ1-2|TRBV2|TRBD1|many
TGTGCCAGCAATCGACAGGGGGCTAACTATGGCTACACCTTC
CASNRQGANYGYTF
>TRBJ2-2|TRBV14|.|.
TGTGCCAGCAAAAAGGGGGGAGTGAACACCGGGGAGCTGTTTTTT
CASKKGGVNTGELFF
>TRBJ2-7|TRBV27|.|many
TGTGCCAGCAGTAAATCCAGGACAGACATCGAGCAGTACTTC
CASSKSRTDIEQYF
>TRBJ1-2|TRBV9|.|few
TGTGCCAGCAGCCCCCAAGTTGGCCTTTATGGCTACACCTTC
CASSPQVGLYGYTF
>TRBJ2-1|TRBV6-1|.|many
TGTGCCAGCAGCTTCCGGGGGACAGATATTTACAATGAGCAGTTCTTC
CASSFRGTDIYNEQFF
>TRBJ2-7|TRBV12-3/TRBV12-4|.|.
TGTGCCAGCAGTTCCCAACAGGAATTCGGCTACGAGCAGTACTTC
CASSSQQEFGYEQYF
>TRBJ1-4|TRBV30|.|many
TGTGCCTGGAGTGTAGCGGGGGGGAGAGCGAATGAAAAACTGTTTTTT
CAWSVAGGRANEKLFF
>TRBJ1-5|TRBV19|TRBD1|many
TGTGCCAGTAGCTTGGGACAGGTTGGGAATCAGCCCCAGCATTTT
CASSLGQVGNQPQHF
>TRBJ2-1|TRBV5-1|.|many
TGCGCCAGCAGCTCTCACAATGAGCAGTTCTTC
CASSSHNEQFF
>TRBJ1-1|TRBV6-2/TRBV6-3|.|many
TGTGCCAGCAGTCCGCCGGACTGGGCGAACACTGAAGCTTTCTTT
CASSPPDWANTEAFF
>TRBJ1-1|TRBV12-3/TRBV12-4|.|many
TGTGCCACCAAGTTTGTGGAGAACACTGAAGCTTTCTTT
CATKFVENTEAFF
>TRBJ2-7|TRBV27|.|many
TGTGCCAGCAGTATAGGGCGGGGCGGCATGACTAACGAGCAGTACTTC
CASSIGRGGMTNEQYF
>TRBJ1-2|TRBV28|.|many
TGTGCCAGCAGTTTTCGGAACTATGGCTACACCTTC
CASSFRNYGYTF
>TRBJ2-7|TRBV7-2|.|few
TGTGCCAGCAGCACCGGGATTATCGGTACCTACGAGCAGTACTTC
CASSTGIIGTYEQYF
>TRBJ2-7|TRBV20-1|.|.
TGCAGTGAAATGGGACCGTCTTCGGTTGAGCAGTACTTC
CSEMGPSSVEQYF
>TRBJ1-1|TRBV5-1|.|once
TGCGCCAGCAGCAGAGGACAAGACACTGAAGCTTTCTTT
CASSRGQDTEAFF
>TRBJ1-5|TRBV20-1|.|many
TGCAGTGCTAGTGTGGGGGGTAGGAATCAGCCCCAGCATTTT
CSASVGGRNQPQHF
>TRBJ2-6|TRBV12-3/TRBV12-4|.|many
TGTGCCAGCACCGGAACAGGGTACGGGGCCAACGTCCTGACTTTC
CASTGTGYGANVLTF
>TRBJ1-1|TRBV6-1|TRBD1|.
TGTGCCAGCAGTGGCCAGGGGGCTAAAGCTTTCTTT
CASSGQGAKAFF
>TRBJ2-1|TRBV7-8|TRBD1|many
TGTGCCAGCAGCTTAGGGACAGGGGTAAATGAGCAGTTCTTC
CASSLGTGVNEQFF